The 30 T cell receptor beta chains below all came from one sample that was sequenced in a study of shared clonotypes between healthy human individuals. Method: immunoSEQ multiplex PCR; TCRdb's copy keeps in-frame clones and lacks some. Of about half a million clones listed, about 72% are singletons. Material: PBMCs. Source of these receptors: a woman aged 40 to 49 in good health. Some clones in this sample may be carry-over from other donors' samples.

The rearrangement uses TRBV25-1 and TRBJ2-3; TRBD2 matches 8 bases. The CDR3 is 15 amino acids. V dropped 6 bases and J dropped 3; count of bases not matched to a gene: 8. Germline V gene data show CDR1 as MGHDK and CDR2 as SYGVNS. This CDR3 reads CASSQTGLGTDTQYF. CDR3 nucleotides: TGTGCCAGCAGCCAAACGGGACTAGGTACAGATACGCAGTATTTT.

Note on this clone: This sample includes further DNA sequences coding for the same CDR3. The chain is built from TRBV28 and TRBJ2-1; possibly TRBD1 or TRBD2 for D (5 bases each). The CDR3 is made up of 14 amino acids. Trimming took 4 bases from V and 0 from J, leaving 7 bases between them. Germline-derived CDR1 and CDR2 are MDHEN and SYDVKM. CDR3 loop: CASSYGGSYNEQFF. The CDR3, as DNA: TGTGCCAGCAGTTATGGGGGCTCCTACAATGAGCAGTTCTTC.

This clone has only a few counts. The rearrangement links TRBV19 to TRBJ1-5; no definite D call. In germline, CDR1 is LNHDA, CDR2 SQIVND (reference sequence). The V end was cut by 2 bases, the J end by 0 bases, with 8 bases between. The CDR3 loop spans 15 amino acids. The CDR3 protein is CASSIRPDSNQPQHF. The CDR3 DNA is TGTGCCAGTAGTATAAGGCCGGATAGCAATCAGCCCCAGCATTTT.

This clone has a single count. The chain links TRBV2 to TRBJ2-5; TRBD2 might be the D (7 bases). Between the trimmed V and J ends, which lost 5 bases and 5 bases, there was a span of 18 bases. From germline, CDR1 is SNHLY and CDR2 FYNNEI. This CDR3 has 15 amino acids. CDR3 nucleotides: TGTGCCAGCAGTTCCCTTGGGGGGGGCGCGGAGACCCAGTACTTC. It yields the protein CASSSLGGGAETQYF.

The gene calls are TRBV4-2 and TRBJ2-5, with a possible D match to TRBD1 (6 bases). The CDR3 length is 16 residues. The germline V gene has CDR1 LGHNA and CDR2 YNFKEQ. Trimming pared 0 bases from V and 5 bases from J, leaving 16 bases between. The CDR3 sequence: CASSQDPPTGGETQYF. The DNA of the CDR3 is TGTGCCAGCAGCCAAGATCCCCCGACAGGTGGGGAGACCCAGTACTTC.

This chain connects TRBV28 to TRBJ2-2; 8 nucleotides align to TRBD1. This CDR3 has 14 residues. The junction had 4 bases not matched to a gene; V was cut back by 8 bases and J by 2 bases. CDR1 is MDHEN, CDR2 SYDVKM, per germline. The CDR3: CASGGQGNTGELFF. The CDR3, as DNA: TGTGCCAGCGGAGGACAGGGTAACACCGGGGAGCTGTTTTTT.

Concerning this clone itself: Relative to the germline gene, one junction end is altered; a read error may explain this. The chain combines TRBV4-1 with TRBJ1-2, with D hard to call. The CDR3 has 13 residues. CDR1 is MGHRA and CDR2 is YSYEKL in the germline V gene. The CDR3 sequence: CASSLVTGYGYTF. As DNA, the CDR3 is TGTGCCAGCAGCTTGGTAACCGGCTATGGCTACACCTTC.

This chain uses TRBV7-2 with TRBJ1-4; 8 bases align to TRBD1. The CDR3 is 12 residues long. Germline V gene sequence: CDR1 SGHTA, CDR2 FQGNSA. The ends lost 1 base at V and 13 bases at J; junction bases unmatched: 2. The CDR3 protein is CASSLEDRVLFF. CDR3 in DNA: TGTGCCAGCAGCTTAGAGGACAGGGTACTGTTTTTT.

The V and J genes are TRBV19 and TRBJ2-5, with 9 bases that match TRBD2. V was pared by 8 bases and J by 5 bases, with 0 bases of the junction left unmatched. CDR3 size: 11 residues. Per the germline V gene, CDR1 is LNHDA and CDR2 is SQIVND (reference sequence). CDR3 in amino acids: CASGTSETQYF. CDR3 nucleotide sequence: TGTGCCAGTGGGACTAGCGAGACCCAGTACTTC.

The CDR3 nucleotides are TGTGCCAGCAGTTCCACACTAGCGGGAGGCACCGAGCAGTACTTC. Residues: CASSSTLAGGTEQYF. The chain joins TRBV27 to TRBJ2-7; 12 nucleotides align to TRBD2. CDR3 length: 15 amino acids. The trim removed 4 bases at V and 6 bases at J, leaving 7 bases unmatched. Germline lookup yields CDR1 MNHEY and CDR2 SMNVEV (reference sequence).

The chain uses TRBV28 and TRBJ2-1, with 7 nucleotides matching TRBD1. The germline gives CDR1 MDHEN, CDR2 SYDVKM. J lost 4 bases, V lost 5 bases, and 5 bases had no gene match. CDR3 length equals 14 residues. CDR3 in amino acids: CASSPGQVYNEQFF. The CDR3 DNA is TGTGCCAGCAGTCCAGGACAGGTTTACAATGAGCAGTTCTTC.

The rearrangement uses TRBV7-9 and TRBJ1-1; a possible D gene is TRBD1 (6 bases). Germline V CDR1 and CDR2: SEHNR, FQNEAQ (reference sequence). The CDR3 totals 13 residues. Trimming stripped 5 bases from V and 3 bases from J, with 10 bases between. The DNA for the CDR3 is TGTGCCAGCAGCATTAACAGGGACACTGAAGCTTTCTTT. Encoded protein: CASSINRDTEAFF.

This rearrangement joins TRBV9 to TRBJ2-3, with TRBD2 matching 10 bases. The CDR3 covers 16 residues. The germline V gene encodes CDR1 SGDLS and CDR2 YYNGEE. V lost 4 bases to trimming and J lost 0 bases; unmatched junction nucleotides: 5. For the CDR3, the DNA is TGTGCCAGCAGCTCAACTAGCGGGGTTAGCACAGATACGCAGTATTTT. Translating it yields CASSSTSGVSTDTQYF.

V usage is TRBV2 and J usage is TRBJ1-2; 9 bases are shared with TRBD1. Germline V gene lookup returns CDR1 SNHLY and CDR2 FYNNEI. The V and J ends lost 6 bases and 5 bases, in that order; junction bases with no gene match: 7. This CDR3 contains 14 residues. The CDR3, as DNA: TGTGCCAGCAGCCGACAGGGGGAAGCTTATGGCTACACCTTC. Its translation is CASSRQGEAYGYTF.

The chain is built from TRBV7-8 and TRBJ1-1; D is unclear. The germline V and J ends were trimmed by 1 base and 4 bases, with 10 bases remaining between them. Germline-derived CDR1 and CDR2 are SGHVS and FQNEAQ. This CDR3 is 14 amino acids long. Written as DNA, the CDR3 is TGTGCCAGCAGCTTAGAAGTATTCCCCACTGAAGCTTTCTTT. Encoded protein: CASSLEVFPTEAFF.

The chain has TRBV5-1 and TRBJ2-7; the match to TRBD1 covers 10 bases. The CDR3 has 15 amino acids. Trimming at V came to 2 bases and at J to 4 bases, leaving 6 bases not matched to a gene. Germline V lookup: CDR1 SGHRS, CDR2 YFSETQ. The CDR3 bases are TGCGCCAGCAGCTTAGGGACAGGGGCGAGATACGAGCAGTACTTC. The encoded protein is CASSLGTGARYEQYF.

The V gene is TRBV27, the J gene TRBJ2-7; TRBD2 matches at 8 bases. Germline V gene data show CDR1 as MNHEY and CDR2 as SMNVEV (reference sequence). Losses at the gene ends were 4 bases for V and 4 bases for J; bases not matched to a gene: 6. The CDR3 contains 14 residues. CDR3 loop: CASSYQRELYEQYF. The DNA for the CDR3 is TGTGCCAGCAGTTACCAGCGGGAGCTTTACGAGCAGTACTTC.

This chain links TRBV13 with TRBJ1-1, with D maybe TRBD1 (6 bases). Germline V lookup: CDR1 PRHDT, CDR2 FYEKMQ (reference sequence). The length of the CDR3 is 14 residues. The germline V and J ends were trimmed by 1 base and 2 bases, with 8 bases remaining between them. The CDR3 nucleotides are TGTGCCAGCAGCTTAGACAGGGCCAACACTGAAGCTTTCTTT. It translates to CASSLDRANTEAFF.

The chain has TRBV9 and TRBJ2-1, with 9 bases matching TRBD2. Germline V gene sequence: CDR1 SGDLS, CDR2 YYNGEE. The ends lost 2 bases at V and 6 bases at J; junction bases unmatched: 0. CDR3 size: 13 residues. This CDR3 reads CASSVGLANEQFF. CDR3 DNA sequence: TGTGCCAGCAGCGTGGGACTAGCCAATGAGCAGTTCTTC.

V usage is TRBV5-6 and J usage is TRBJ2-5; TRBD2 agrees at 9 bases. V gave up 2 bases and J gave up 2 bases; unmatched junction bases: 7. The CDR3 extends over 16 amino acids. Germline V gives CDR1 SGHDT, CDR2 YYEEEE. The CDR3 coding sequence is TGTGCCAGCAGCTTTTGGACTAGCGTGAAACAAGAGACCCAGTACTTC. Translated, it gives CASSFWTSVKQETQYF. Together with reference TRBV5-6 and TRBJ2-5, the CDR3 gives the full variable domain: DAGVTQSPTHLIKTRGQQVTLRCSPKSGHDTVSWYQQALGQGPQFIFQYYEEEERQRGNFPDRFSGHQFPNYSSELNVNALLLGDSALYLCASSFWTSVKQETQYFGPGTRLLVL.

This clone was observed a few times. This chain connects TRBV21-1 to TRBJ2-1; the DNA was not used to check the table's D call, TRBD2. TRBV21-1 is termed a pseudogene. The CDR3 runs 22 residues. The DNA for the CDR3 is TGTGCCAGCAGCAAAGACAAGGGCGGGACGAACTTTTTCATCCCCTCCTACAATGAGCAGTTCTTC. It yields the protein CASSKDKGGTNFFIPSYNEQFF.

The gene calls are TRBV6-6 and TRBJ1-2, with 7 bases aligning to TRBD1. CDR1 and CDR2 from the germline V gene are MNHNY and SVGAGI (reference sequence). V lost 6 bases to trimming and J lost 6 bases; unmatched junction nucleotides: 7. The CDR3 sequence is 13 residues long. The CDR3 reads CASSRQGWNGYTF. The CDR3 DNA follows: TGTGCCAGCAGCAGACAGGGTTGGAATGGCTACACCTTC.

For this clone: Other DNA variants within this sample encode the same CDR3. The gene calls are TRBV6-1 and TRBJ1-1; tentative D call: TRBD1 (5 bases). This CDR3 comprises 13 residues. V dropped 6 bases and J dropped 11 bases, with 19 bases sitting between them. The germline V gene encodes CDR1 MNHNS and CDR2 SASEGT. CDR3: CASSPGQIDEAFF. In DNA form, the CDR3 reads TGTGCCAGCAGCCCAGGACAAATCGATGAGGCTTTCTTT.

With regard to this clone: Its ends do not fully match the called genes, so a read error is possible. V is TRBV7-9 and J is TRBJ2-7, with TRBD1 matching over 7 bases. This CDR3 is built from 14 residues. Germline V gives CDR1 SEHNR, CDR2 FQNEAQ (reference sequence). The CDR3 nucleotides are TGTGCCAGCAACTTAGACCCAGGGGGCTACGAGCAGTACTTC. It translates to CASNLDPGGYEQYF.

V usage is TRBV28 and J usage is TRBJ1-1; the D is unclear. This CDR3 comprises 14 residues. Germline values: CDR1 MDHEN, CDR2 SYDVKM. V shed 3 bases and J shed 0 bases, with 8 bases lying between them. The CDR3 sequence: CASSFGNLNTEAFF. CDR3 DNA sequence: TGTGCCAGCAGTTTCGGCAACTTGAACACTGAAGCTTTCTTT.

V gene TRBV4-2 combines with J gene TRBJ1-1; a possible D gene is TRBD1 (6 bases). CDR1 and CDR2 from the germline V gene are LGHNA and YNFKEQ. V was pared by 0 bases and J by 0 bases, with 8 bases between. The CDR3 covers 15 residues. The CDR3 DNA reads as TGTGCCAGCAGCCAAGAGGGACATATGAACACTGAAGCTTTCTTT. This encodes CASSQEGHMNTEAFF.

V and J are TRBV4-3 and TRBJ2-7, with 11 bases aligning to TRBD1. Germline trimming cut 0 bases from V and 6 bases from J; bases unmatched to any gene: 4. Germline assignment: CDR1 LGHNA and CDR2 YSLEER. The CDR3 loop spans 15 amino acids. The CDR3: CASSQDRTGGSEQYF. The CDR3 nucleotides are TGCGCCAGCAGCCAAGATCGGACAGGGGGCTCCGAGCAGTACTTC.

The genes are TRBV28 and TRBJ2-1; 14 bases are a match to TRBD2. The germline V gene has CDR1 MDHEN and CDR2 SYDVKM. This CDR3 region has 15 residues. The V and J ends lost 6 bases and 10 bases, in that order; junction bases with no gene match: 8. CDR3 residues: CASSPGLAGAREQFF. CDR3 sequence (DNA): TGTGCCAGCAGCCCGGGACTAGCGGGAGCTAGAGAGCAGTTCTTC.

The chain recombines TRBV18 with TRBJ2-7, with D uncertain. The CDR3 has 11 residues. With 5 bases removed from V and 4 bases from J, the gap between germline ends came to 6 bases. The germline V gene encodes CDR1 KGHSH and CDR2 LQKENI. The CDR3 nucleotides are TGTGCCAGCTCATGGGGTTACGAGCAGTACTTC. Translating it yields CASSWGYEQYF.

The V and J genes are TRBV18 and TRBJ2-7; D is uncertain. V shed 2 bases and J shed 6 bases, with 14 bases lying between them. Per germline, CDR1 KGHSH and CDR2 LQKENI. The CDR3 sequence is 14 residues long. The CDR3 nucleotides read TGTGCCAGCTCACCAACGGGTGGGATGGCCGAGCAGTACTTC. The encoded protein is CASSPTGGMAEQYF.